The rows below give T cell receptor beta chains drawn from one sample of a study of tumor-infiltrating lymphocytes in primary liver carcinoma. MiXCR, run by TCRdb on the multiplex PCR reads, gives a single entry per CDR3 protein. The sample contains approximately 300,000 distinct CDR3 sequences, 65% of which appear only once. The sequencing input was peripheral blood. These receptors all stem from a man aged 35-49 years with primary liver carcinoma and hepatitis B virus infection. The CDR3 runs from the conserved cysteine through the conserved F or W. D genes are given only for firm matches. Rows may omit the clone size; those that give it use once, few, many or a size class.

-,TRBV7-8,-,TRBJ2-1,TGTGCCAGCAGCTTAGGGTGGGGCGGAGCTGCGGGCGATGAGCAGTTGTTC,CASSLGWGGAAGDEQLF
-,TRBV4-1,-,TRBJ2-7,TGCGCCAGCAGCCCCTTAGCGGGACAGGCCTACGACCAGTACTTC,CASSPLAGQAYDQYF
many,TRBV6-1,-,TRBJ2-5,TGTGCCAGCAGAGCACTGGGGGCGAACCAAGAGACCCAGTACTTC,CASRALGANQETQYF
-,TRBV14,-,TRBJ2-7,TGTGCCAGCAGCCAAGCCTCCGAGCAGTGCTTC,CASSQASEQCF
-,TRBV12-3/TRBV12-4,-,TRBJ2-3,TGCGCCAGCAGTCCCGTGTCCGGGCCCACAGATACGCATTATTTT,CASSPVSGPTDTHYF
many,TRBV29-1,-,TRBJ2-1,TGCAGCGTTGAAAGCTATAGGGATCCGCTAGCTGGGGAGCAGTTCTTC,CSVESYRDPLAGEQFF
-,TRBV11-2,-,TRBJ2-1,TGTGCCAGCAGCTTACGGGGAGTCCGCAATAAGCAGTTCTTC,CASSLRGVRNKQFF
once,TRBV6-1,TRBD2,TRBJ2-3,TGTGCCAGTAGTCCCCACGTCAAGCGGGAGGAGATAGATACGCAGTATTTT,CASSPHVKREEIDTQYF
-,TRBV4-3,TRBD1,TRBJ2-3,TGCGCCAGCAGCCAACACGCGACAGGGGTGGGAGATACGCAGTATTTT,CASSQHATGVGDTQYF
many,TRBV12-3/TRBV12-4,-,TRBJ1-1,TGTGCCAGCAGAGATGGGGGGAACACTGAAGCTTTCTTT,CASRDGGNTEAFF
-,TRBV6-2/TRBV6-3,TRBD2,TRBJ2-1,TGTGCCAGCAGTTCCCGTCTAGCGGGAGGAAGTTCCTACAATGAGCAGTTCTTC,CASSSRLAGGSSYNEQFF
many,TRBV29-1,-,TRBJ1-3,TGCAGCGTTGAAGTGGGCCGGGAATTCACCATATATTTT,CSVEVGREFTIYF
few,TRBV28,TRBD2,TRBJ2-7,TGTGCCAGCTGCCCGTGGGGGAGGGGAAACGAGCAGTACTTC,CASCPWGRGNEQYF
-,TRBV12-3/TRBV12-4,TRBD2,TRBJ2-1,TGTGCCAGCAGTAAAGGACTAGTGGGAGGTACGGGTGAGCAGTTCTTC,CASSKGLVGGTGEQFF
few,TRBV5-1,TRBD2,TRBJ2-1,TGCGCCAGCAGTGGGAGCGGGAACTACAATGAGCAGTTCTTC,CASSGSGNYNEQFF
many,TRBV29-1,TRBD1,TRBJ1-2,TGCAGCGTTGTTCTCCCGGGACAGGATGGCTACACCTTC,CSVVLPGQDGYTF
-,TRBV6-6,-,TRBJ2-3,TGTGCCAGCAGCGAACTCGACGGAACTAGCACAGATACGCAGTATTTT,CASSELDGTSTDTQYF
-,TRBV11-3,-,TRBJ2-2,TGTGCGAGCAGCATTACTCGGGCCGGGAAGCTGTTTTTT,CASSITRAGKLFF
-,TRBV5-6,-,TRBJ2-6,TGTGCCAGCAACCCCGACACTGGGGCCAACGTCCTGGCTTTC,CASNPDTGANVLAF
once,TRBV4-1,TRBD2,TRBJ2-1,TGCGCCAGCAGCCAAGAGGCTAGCGGGACCGACAGTGAGCAGTTCTTC,CASSQEASGTDSEQFF
few,TRBV28,TRBD2,TRBJ2-7,TGTGCCAGCAGGGCTAGCGGGAGTGGGTACGAGCAGTACTTC,CASRASGSGYEQYF
few,TRBV12-1,-,TRBJ2-2,TGTACCAGCAGCTTTAGGTTGCGGGGGATGGACACCGGGGAGCTGTTTTTT,CTSSFRLRGMDTGELFF
-,TRBV7-9,-,TRBJ1-3,TGTGCCAGCAGCCGTCCACGAGGAACCAGGGACACTATATATTTT,CASSRPRGTRDTIYF
-,TRBV4-1,-,TRBJ1-4,TGCGCCAGCAGCCAAGATCCTGGACAGTTTAATGAAAAACTGTTTTTT,CASSQDPGQFNEKLFF
many,TRBV6-2/TRBV6-3,TRBD2,TRBJ2-1,TGTGCCAGCAGGACTAGCGGGAGGTCTGAGCAGTTCTTC,CASRTSGRSEQFF
once,TRBV11-3,-,TRBJ2-7,TGTGCCAGCAGAAGGACGAGGGACTCATCCAAGCAGTACTTC,CASRRTRDSSKQYF
-,TRBV19,TRBD1,TRBJ1-2,TGTGCCAGTAGTATACCCCTAGACAGGGGTAACTATGGCTACACCTTC,CASSIPLDRGNYGYTF
-,TRBV5-5,-,TRBJ2-5,TGTGTCAGCAGCTTGAGCGTTGTCATTCAAGAGACCCAGTACTTC,CVSSLSVVIQETQYF
-,TRBV12-3/TRBV12-4,-,TRBJ2-2,TGTCCCGGCAGGAATAGGGTGAACACCGGGGAGCTGTTTTTT,CPGRNRVNTGELFF
-,TRBV29-1,TRBD2,TRBJ2-3,TGCAGCGTTGGAGACATTAGGACTAGCGGGAGACCGGATACGCAGTATTTT,CSVGDIRTSGRPDTQYF
many,TRBV29-1,-,TRBJ2-7,TGCAGCGTTGAGGGGGGTGGCGACGAGCAGTACTTC,CSVEGGGDEQYF
-,TRBV11-2,-,TRBJ1-1,TGTGCCAGAAACCCCATGGTGGGGGGGAGCACTGAAGCTTTCTTT,CARNPMVGGSTEAFF
many,TRBV11-1,-,TRBJ2-1,TGTGCCAGCAGCTTAGGCCCGGTCGAGCAGTTCTTC,CASSLGPVEQFF
many,TRBV11-3,-,TRBJ2-1,TGTGCCAGCAGTCACCGGGGGACCGACAATGAGCAGTTCTTC,CASSHRGTDNEQFF
-,TRBV11-2,-,TRBJ2-3,TGTGCCGGCAGCGTGAGCAGTATCAGGTGGACGTACTTT,CAGSVSSIRWTYF
many,TRBV6-5,TRBD1,TRBJ2-1,TGTGCCAGCAGCCCTGGACAGGGAGGACAGCAGTTCTTC,CASSPGQGGQQFF
-,TRBV6-1,-,TRBJ2-4,TGTGCCAACAGTGAGTGGGGGAACATTCAATACTTC,CANSEWGNIQYF
many,TRBV6-1,-,TRBJ1-5,TGTGCCAGCAGAACGTCCGGGTATCGCAATCAGCCCCAGCATTTT,CASRTSGYRNQPQHF
-,TRBV12-5,-,TRBJ2-3,TGTGCTAGCTGTTCCGGGACCTCTAGCACAGATACGCAGTATTTT,CASCSGTSSTDTQYF
many,TRBV6-2/TRBV6-3,-,TRBJ2-5,TGTGCCAGCAGACTACCGGGACTTAAGGCAGAGACCCAGTACTTC,CASRLPGLKAETQYF
many,TRBV6-6,-,TRBJ1-2,TGTGCCAGCAGTTATGGAGGCAGCAACTATGGCTACACCTTC,CASSYGGSNYGYTF
-,TRBV10-3,TRBD1,TRBJ2-5,TGTGCCATCAGTCAACGGGACAGAGAGACCCAGTACTTC,CAISQRDRETQYF
-,TRBV5-1,-,TRBJ2-1,TGCGCCAGCAGCTATTCCGGGACGGGTTTGGGACGGAATGAGCAGTTCTTC,CASSYSGTGLGRNEQFF
-,TRBV6-2/TRBV6-3,TRBD2,TRBJ2-7,TGTGTCAGCAGTTACTCGACGGGGGGACTTTCCTACGAGCAATACTTC,CVSSYSTGGLSYEQYF
many,TRBV6-2/TRBV6-3,-,TRBJ2-7,TGTGCCAGCAGTTATGGAGCGTTCACCTACGAGCAGTACTTC,CASSYGAFTYEQYF
-,TRBV11-2,-,TRBJ2-7,TGTGCCGGCAGCCAAGGCGTGCAAGAGCAGTACTTC,CAGSQGVQEQYF
medium-sized,TRBV11-1,-,TRBJ2-7,TGTGCCAGCGAACGTGGAGGGGTGCAGGAGCAGTACTTC,CASERGGVQEQYF
-,TRBV6-5,TRBD1,TRBJ2-7,TGTGCCAGCAGTTACGGGACAGGGGTATACGTACAGTACTTC,CASSYGTGVYVQYF
many,TRBV5-4,TRBD2,TRBJ2-1,TGTGCCAGCAGCTTCGGGGTAGCGGGAGGAAATGAGCAGTTCTTC,CASSFGVAGGNEQFF
many,TRBV7-8,TRBD1,TRBJ2-5,TGTGCCAGCAGCCCTACCGGGACAGCGTTAGAGACCCAGTACTTC,CASSPTGTALETQYF